Sequencing of this T cell receptor beta chain was carried out in a study of shared clonotypes between healthy human individuals. Method: immunoSEQ multiplex PCR; TCRdb's copy keeps in-frame clones and lacks some. Of about 230,000 clones in the sample, 50% to 75% were seen once. Germline V gene lookup returns CDR1 MNHNS and CDR2 SASEGT. This CDR3 has 16 amino acids. Deletions cut 4 bases from V and 3 bases from J, with 16 bases between. As concerns this clone: What it recognizes is unknown.

Regarding the study as a whole: A small donor pool kept down the genetic and exposure-history diversity that was represented.

The clonotype was recovered from a man younger than 40 in good health. The sample taken for sequencing was memory CD4+ T cells sorted from blood. Subset meaning: CD45RA-negative fraction. The chain couples TRBV6-1 to TRBJ1-5; D remains ambiguous. CDR3 bases: TGTGCCAGCAGTGTCCATGGCAGACCCCCCAATCAGCCCCAGCATTTT. It specifies CASSVHGRPPNQPQHF.